This T cell receptor beta chain emerged from a study of blood T cell repertoires in COVID-19. Sequencing was performed with immunoSEQ multiplex PCR; in TCRdb, only in-frame clones are kept and a portion is missing. The sample contains about 110,000 clones, under 90% of which appear only once. Trimming removed 7 bases at V and 0 bases at J, with 12 bases between. In germline, CDR1 is SQVTM, CDR2 ANQGSEA. CDR3 length equals 13 residues. Sequenced sample: peripheral blood. The source of this sequence is a woman aged 60-70 years with acute or convalescent COVID-19. This chain joins TRBV29-1 and TRBJ1-1, with D uncertain. The CDR3, as DNA: TGCAGCGCCCAGGCCTCCATGAACACTGAAGCTTTCTTT. Its translation is CSAQASMNTEAFF.